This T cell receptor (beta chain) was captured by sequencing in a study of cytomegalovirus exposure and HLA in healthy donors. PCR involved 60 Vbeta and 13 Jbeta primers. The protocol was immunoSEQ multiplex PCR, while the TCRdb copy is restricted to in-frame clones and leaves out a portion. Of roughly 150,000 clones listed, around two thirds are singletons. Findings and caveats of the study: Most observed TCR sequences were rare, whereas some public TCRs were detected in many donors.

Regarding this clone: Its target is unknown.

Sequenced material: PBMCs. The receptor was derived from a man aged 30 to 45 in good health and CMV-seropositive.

This chain's CDR3 is CSVREGWDSTDTQYF. In nucleotides, the CDR3 is TGCAGCGTCCGGGAGGGGTGGGATAGCACAGATACGCAGTATTTT. The gene calls are TRBV29-1 and TRBJ2-3, with TRBD2 matching over 8 bases. V lost 6 bases, J lost 0 bases, and 8 bases stayed unmatched. Germline values: CDR1 SQVTM, CDR2 ANQGSEA. The CDR3 is made up of 15 amino acids.